This T cell receptor beta chain was recorded in a study of metastatic and nonmetastatic thyroid tumors. Across the whole study: For malignant and benign thyroid patients, tumor or nodule tissue and blood were the sources whose repertoires were compared.

Concerning this clone: As yet, its antigen is unknown.

Study observations and caveats: Within blood and tumor, benign nodules reportedly had significantly lower TCR beta diversity than malignant thyroid tumors did.

Original handling: Between-group CDR3 differences, defined by clinicopathological status, yielded a distant-metastasis classifier for papillary thyroid cancer. TCRdb reprocessed the PCR reads using MiXCR. Here the V and J calls rest on TCRdb's processing, not on the authors' analysis. The top ten clones hold approximately 10% of a sample with 75,000 to 100,000 clones, roughly 13% of them seen once. All patients were untreated before thyroid surgery. The TCR sequence derives from a female donor with papillary thyroid cancer or a benign thyroid nodule (not recorded which). Some clones in this sample may be carry-over from other donors' samples. The material sequenced was blood.

CDR3 nucleotides: TGCAGCGTTGAGGGCAGGTATAACTCCTACAATGAGCAGTTCTTC. This encodes CSVEGRYNSYNEQFF. The chain links TRBV29-1 to TRBJ2-1; D not certain. V dropped 3 bases and J dropped 0 bases, with 12 bases sitting between them. Per the germline V gene, CDR1 is SQVTM and CDR2 is ANQGSEA. CDR3 length: 15 amino acids.